This T cell receptor (beta chain) was recorded in a study of CD8 T cells in Susac syndrome. This clonotype turned up a few times. Its cognate antigen is unknown. Reverse transcription of 0.5 to 1 ug RNA was performed with random hexamers. Coverage of TCR beta CDR3 amplification by immunoSEQ multiplex PCR extended to 54 Vbeta and 13 Jbeta. TCRdb reprocessed the immunoSEQ multiplex PCR reads via MiXCR and lists one record per CDR3 protein. The table has around 220,000 distinct CDR3 sequences, 92% seen once; the top ten hold 0.1% to 0.15%. In blood CD8+ and CD4+ T cells, TCR beta underwent sequencing. Negative isolation yielded the CD8+ and CD4+ T cells, while FACS enriched the TEMRA cells. Study-wide findings and caveats: That the number of individuals in its TCR sequencing and HLA analysis was relatively small was acknowledged by the study.

Germline CDR1 reads SEHNR; CDR2 reads FQNEAQ (reference sequence). CDR3 size: 13 residues. The V and J ends lost 6 bases and 5 bases, in that order; junction bases with no gene match: 3. The receptor comes from a human donor with multiple sclerosis. The sample was CD8+ T cells from PBMCs. This sequence joins TRBV7-9 and TRBJ2-7; 11 positions match TRBD2. The CDR3 sequence is CASSLTSGDEQYF. The DNA of the CDR3 is TGTGCCAGCAGTCTGACTAGCGGGGACGAGCAGTACTTC.